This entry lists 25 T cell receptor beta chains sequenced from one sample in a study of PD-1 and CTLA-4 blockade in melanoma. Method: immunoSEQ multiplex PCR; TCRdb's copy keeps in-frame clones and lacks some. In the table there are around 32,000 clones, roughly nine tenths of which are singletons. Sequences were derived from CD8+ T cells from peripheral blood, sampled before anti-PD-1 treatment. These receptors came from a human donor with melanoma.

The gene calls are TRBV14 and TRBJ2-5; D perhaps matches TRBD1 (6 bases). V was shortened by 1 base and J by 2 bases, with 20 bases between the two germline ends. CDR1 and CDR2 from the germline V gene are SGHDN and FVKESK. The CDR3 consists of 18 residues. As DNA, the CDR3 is TGTGCCAGCAGCCAAGGAATGACAGGTCAATGGGGACAAGAGACCCAGTACTTC. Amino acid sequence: CASSQGMTGQWGQETQYF.

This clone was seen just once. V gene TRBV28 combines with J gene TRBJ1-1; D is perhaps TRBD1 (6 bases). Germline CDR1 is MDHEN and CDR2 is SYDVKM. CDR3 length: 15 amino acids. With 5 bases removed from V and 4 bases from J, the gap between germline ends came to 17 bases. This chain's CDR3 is CASSPSLTGSTEAFF. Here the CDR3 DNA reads TGTGCCAGCAGTCCGTCGTTAACAGGGAGCACTGAAGCTTTCTTT.

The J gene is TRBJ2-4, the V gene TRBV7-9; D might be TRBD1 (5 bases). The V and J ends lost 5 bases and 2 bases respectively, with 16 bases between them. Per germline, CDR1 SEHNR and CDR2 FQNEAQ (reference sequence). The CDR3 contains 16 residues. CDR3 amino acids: CASSEQDLSPKNIQYF. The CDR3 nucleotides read TGTGCCAGCAGCGAACAGGACCTCTCCCCCAAAAACATTCAGTACTTC.

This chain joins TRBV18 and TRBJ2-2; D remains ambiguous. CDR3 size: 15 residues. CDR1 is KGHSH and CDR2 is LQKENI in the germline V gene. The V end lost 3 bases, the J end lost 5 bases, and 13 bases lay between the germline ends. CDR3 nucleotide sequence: TGTGCCAGCTCACCTAGCTCAGCCGGAACCGGGGAGCTGTTTTTT. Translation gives CASSPSSAGTGELFF.

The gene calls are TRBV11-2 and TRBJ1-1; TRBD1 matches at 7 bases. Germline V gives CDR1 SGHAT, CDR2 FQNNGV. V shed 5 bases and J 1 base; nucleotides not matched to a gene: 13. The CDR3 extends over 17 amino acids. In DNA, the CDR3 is TGTGCCAGCAGCGAATCTAAATTGGGACAGCCGAACACTGAAGCTTTCTTT. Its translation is CASSESKLGQPNTEAFF.

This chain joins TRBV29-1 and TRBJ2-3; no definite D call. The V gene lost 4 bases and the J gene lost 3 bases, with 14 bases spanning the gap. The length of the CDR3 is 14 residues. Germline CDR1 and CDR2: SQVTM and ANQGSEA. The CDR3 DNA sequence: TGCAGCGTTGCTAGTCAGTTCTATACAGATACGCAGTATTTT. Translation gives CSVASQFYTDTQYF.

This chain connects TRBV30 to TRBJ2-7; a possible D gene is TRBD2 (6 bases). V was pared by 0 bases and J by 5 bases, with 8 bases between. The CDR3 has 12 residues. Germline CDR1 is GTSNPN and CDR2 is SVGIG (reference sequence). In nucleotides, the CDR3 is TGTGCCTGGAGTGTTGGAGGGCACGAGCAGTACTTC. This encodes CAWSVGGHEQYF. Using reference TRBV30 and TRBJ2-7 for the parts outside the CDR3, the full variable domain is SQTIHQWPATLVQPVGSPLSLECTVEGTSNPNLYWYRQAAGRGLQLLFYSVGIGQISSEVPQNLSASRPQDRQFILSSKKLLLSDSGFYLCAWSVGGHEQYFGPGTRLTVT.

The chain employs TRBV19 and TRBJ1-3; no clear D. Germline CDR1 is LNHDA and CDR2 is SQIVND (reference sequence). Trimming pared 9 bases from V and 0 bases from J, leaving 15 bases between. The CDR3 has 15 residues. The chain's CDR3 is CASRSEVNSGNTIYF. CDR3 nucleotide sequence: TGTGCCAGCAGATCGGAGGTAAACTCTGGAAACACCATATATTTT.

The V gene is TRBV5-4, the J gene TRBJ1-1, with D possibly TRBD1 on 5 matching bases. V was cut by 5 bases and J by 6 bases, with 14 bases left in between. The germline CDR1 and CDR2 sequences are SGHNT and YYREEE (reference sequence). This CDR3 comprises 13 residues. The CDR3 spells CASRYEGTPEAFF. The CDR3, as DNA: TGTGCCAGCAGATATGAAGGGACCCCTGAAGCTTTCTTT.

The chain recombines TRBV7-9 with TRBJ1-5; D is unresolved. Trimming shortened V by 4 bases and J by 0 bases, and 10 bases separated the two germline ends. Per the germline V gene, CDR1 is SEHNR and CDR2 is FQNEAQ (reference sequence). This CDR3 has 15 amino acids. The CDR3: CASSSTETSNQPQHF. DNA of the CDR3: TGTGCCAGCAGCTCGACGGAAACTAGCAATCAGCCCCAGCATTTT.

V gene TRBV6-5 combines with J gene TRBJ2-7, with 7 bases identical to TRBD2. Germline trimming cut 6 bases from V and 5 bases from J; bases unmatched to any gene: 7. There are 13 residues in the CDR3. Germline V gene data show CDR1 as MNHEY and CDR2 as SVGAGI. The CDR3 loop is CASSPAGSNEQYF. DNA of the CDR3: TGTGCCAGCAGCCCAGCGGGATCAAACGAGCAGTACTTC.

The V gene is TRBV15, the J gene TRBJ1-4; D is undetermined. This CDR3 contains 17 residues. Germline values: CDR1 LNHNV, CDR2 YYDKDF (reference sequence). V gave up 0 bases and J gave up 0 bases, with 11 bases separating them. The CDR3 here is CATSRDVADSTNEKLFF. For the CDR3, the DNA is TGTGCCACCAGCAGAGATGTGGCAGACTCAACTAATGAAAAACTGTTTTTT.

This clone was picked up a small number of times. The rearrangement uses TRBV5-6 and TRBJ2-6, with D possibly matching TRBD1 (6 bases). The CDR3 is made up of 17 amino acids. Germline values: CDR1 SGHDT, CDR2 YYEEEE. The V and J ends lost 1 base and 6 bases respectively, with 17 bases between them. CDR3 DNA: TGTGCCAGCAGCTTGCACAGTGCAGGGGCTGAGGCCAACGTCCTGACTTTC. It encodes CASSLHSAGAEANVLTF.

The CDR3 nucleotides read TGTGCCAGCTCACCAGGGACAGGGGACCTCTCCTACGAGCAGTACTTC. The encoded protein is CASSPGTGDLSYEQYF. This sequence joins TRBV18 and TRBJ2-7, with 10 bases that match TRBD1. Germline V lookup: CDR1 KGHSH, CDR2 LQKENI. V gave up 2 bases and J gave up 0 bases; unmatched junction bases: 4. CDR3 length: 16 amino acids. The whole variable domain, remainder taken from reference TRBV18 and TRBJ2-7, is NAGVMQNPRHLVRRRGQEARLRCSPMKGHSHVYWYRQLPEEGLKFMVYLQKENIIDESGMPKERFSAEFPKEGPSILRIQQVVRGDSAAYFCASSPGTGDLSYEQYFGPGTRLTVT.

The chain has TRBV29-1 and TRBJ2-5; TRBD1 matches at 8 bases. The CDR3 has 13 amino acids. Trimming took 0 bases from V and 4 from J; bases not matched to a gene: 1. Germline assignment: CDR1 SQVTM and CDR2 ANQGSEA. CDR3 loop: CSVEDGQGETQYF. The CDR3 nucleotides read TGCAGCGTTGAAGATGGACAGGGAGAGACCCAGTACTTC.

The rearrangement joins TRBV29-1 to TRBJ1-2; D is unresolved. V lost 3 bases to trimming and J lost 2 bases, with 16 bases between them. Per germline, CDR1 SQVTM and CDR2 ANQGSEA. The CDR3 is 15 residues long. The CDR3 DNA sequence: TGCAGCGTTGATTCTATAGGGCAGGCCAACTATGGCTACACCTTC. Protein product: CSVDSIGQANYGYTF.

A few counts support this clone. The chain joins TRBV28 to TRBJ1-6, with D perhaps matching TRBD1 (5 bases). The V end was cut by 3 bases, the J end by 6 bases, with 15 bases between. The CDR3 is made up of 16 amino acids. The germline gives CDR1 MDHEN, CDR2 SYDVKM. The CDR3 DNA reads TGTGCCAGCAGTTTCGTGCAGGTGCAGGGTAATTCACCCCTCCACTTT. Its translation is CASSFVQVQGNSPLHF.

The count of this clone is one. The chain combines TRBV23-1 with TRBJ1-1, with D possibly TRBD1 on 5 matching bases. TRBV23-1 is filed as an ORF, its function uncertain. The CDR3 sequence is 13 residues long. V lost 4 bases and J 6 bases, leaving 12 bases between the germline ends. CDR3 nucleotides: TGCGCCAGCAGTCGGGGGGTAGGGGCTGAAGCTTTCTTT. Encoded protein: CASSRGVGAEAFF.

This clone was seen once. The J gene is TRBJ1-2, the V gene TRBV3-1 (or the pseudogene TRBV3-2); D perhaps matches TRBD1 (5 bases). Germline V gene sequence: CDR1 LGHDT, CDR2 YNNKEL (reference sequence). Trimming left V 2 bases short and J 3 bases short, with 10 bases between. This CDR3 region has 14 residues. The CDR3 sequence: CASSQFSRDYGYTF. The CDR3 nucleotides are TGTGCCAGCAGCCAATTCTCCAGGGACTATGGCTACACCTTC.

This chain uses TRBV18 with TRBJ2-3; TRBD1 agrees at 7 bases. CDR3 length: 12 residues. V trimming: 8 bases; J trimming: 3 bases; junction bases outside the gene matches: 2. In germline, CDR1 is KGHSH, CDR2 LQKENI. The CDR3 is CASVQGTDTQYF. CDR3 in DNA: TGTGCCAGCGTACAGGGGACAGATACGCAGTATTTT.

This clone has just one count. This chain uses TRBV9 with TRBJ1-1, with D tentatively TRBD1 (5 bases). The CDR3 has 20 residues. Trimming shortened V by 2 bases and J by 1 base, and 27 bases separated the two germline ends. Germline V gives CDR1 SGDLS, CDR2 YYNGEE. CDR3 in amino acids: CASSVIAGTGRFGRNTEAFF. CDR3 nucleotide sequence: TGTGCCAGCAGCGTGATCGCAGGGACGGGAAGATTTGGAAGGAACACTGAAGCTTTCTTT.

The CDR3 DNA reads TGTGCCATCAGTGAGTCCCAGGAAAGGTGGGACACTGAAGCTTTCTTT. This gives the protein CAISESQERWDTEAFF. This chain connects TRBV10-3 to TRBJ1-1; D not resolved. The CDR3 length is 16 residues. Per the germline V gene, CDR1 is ENHRY and CDR2 is SYGVKD. V gave up 0 bases and J gave up 3 bases, with 14 bases separating them.

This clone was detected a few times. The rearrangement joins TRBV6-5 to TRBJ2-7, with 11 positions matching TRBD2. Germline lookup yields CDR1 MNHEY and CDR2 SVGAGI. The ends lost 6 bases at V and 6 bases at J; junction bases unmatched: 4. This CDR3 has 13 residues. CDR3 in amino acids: CASRVTSGGEQYF. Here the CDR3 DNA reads TGTGCCAGCAGGGTTACTAGCGGGGGCGAGCAGTACTTC.

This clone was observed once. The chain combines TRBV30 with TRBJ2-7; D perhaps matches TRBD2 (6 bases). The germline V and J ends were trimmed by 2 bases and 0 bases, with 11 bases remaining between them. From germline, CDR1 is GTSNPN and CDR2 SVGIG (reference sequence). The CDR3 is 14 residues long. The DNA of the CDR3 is TGTGCCTGGAGTCGCGGGGAGAGCTCCTACGAGCAGTACTTC. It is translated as CAWSRGESSYEQYF.

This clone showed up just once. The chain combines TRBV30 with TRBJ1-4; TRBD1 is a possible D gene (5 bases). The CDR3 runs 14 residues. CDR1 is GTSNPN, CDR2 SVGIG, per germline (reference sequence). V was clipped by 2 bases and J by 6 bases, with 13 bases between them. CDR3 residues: CAWSRDGGDEKLFF. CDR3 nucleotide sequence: TGTGCCTGGAGTCGGGACGGCGGGGATGAAAAACTGTTTTTT.